This T cell receptor beta chain is from a study of T-cell reconstitution after alpha-beta-depleted transplantation in children (TCRdb year 2016). About the investigation overall: T-cell immune reconstitution after TCRalphabeta/CD19-depleted allogeneic hematopoietic cell transplantation in children was quantitatively tracked in the study by means of TCR repertoire profiling.

This clonotype is a singleton in its sample. Its target antigen remains unknown. The input lacks base qualities; no much larger clone sits a single base away. The CDR3, from cysteine to phenylalanine, totals 14 residues. The read is trimmed to its CDR3 DNA, 42 bases read in frame from base 1. The junction shows trimming of 5 bases on V and 5 bases on J, and the gene matches do not reach 5 bases of it. Reading the germline V gene gives CDR1 SNHLY and CDR2 FYNNEI. The library was built by means of PCR. These reads were obtained on an Illumina HiSeq 2500. TCR libraries were prepared with molecular barcoding, using unique molecular identifiers to normalize TCRbeta repertoire quantification. Through fastp at Q25 and MiXCR, TCRdb rebuilt clones from the public reads, retaining in-frame beta chains. Every entry covers one CDR3 protein and lists the most common genes and DNA from its rows. The sample records some 550,000 distinct CDR3 sequences, around 19% of which are singletons. The ten largest clones add up to about 3.1% of the sample.

Recombination linked TRBV2 to TRBJ2-5; 10 central nucleotides agree with TRBD1. Sequencing used PBMCs from the stem cell graft donor, obtained from the stem cell graft. This sequence originates from a human donor who donated a stem cell graft to a child with acute lymphoblastic leukemia. The bases read TGTGCCAGCAGTTGGGACAGGGGTGGGGAGACCCAGTACTTC. Its amino acids are CASSWDRGGETQYF.